Reported below is one TCR beta chain. Its antigen is not yet known. Base qualities are not recorded, but no much larger clone differs from it by a single base. This specimen belongs to a study of blood T cell repertoires in COVID-19 (dated by TCRdb to 2018 to 2020). For the study in its entirety: The collaborator samples originated in the United States, Italy and Spain and spanned the acute and convalescent phases of COVID-19. A freely available public database, intended as a resource for researchers studying the immune response to SARS-CoV-2, is where the repertoires were released. HLA class I and class II types, where available, came from metadata supplied by the sample provider rather than from assay-based typing. The prospective study material was composed of cDNA or gDNA derived from T cells, B-cell-depleted T cells, or PBMCs. The sample metadata nearly always contained a de-identified subject ID, COVID-19 status, age in years and sex. The samples were drawn from the first 160 participants of the ongoing ImmuneRACE study and from over a thousand subjects provided by 6 global collaborators. Deeply sampled blood TCRbeta repertoires from subjects exposed to, actively infected with, or recovered from COVID-19 were included in the dataset.

TCRbeta CDR3 regions were amplified from genomic DNA using the immunoSEQ Assay, a bias-controlled multiplex PCR. The paper's data handling went like this. Nucleated cell counts per sample were estimated from amplification of reference gene primers within the assay. To quantify the absolute abundance of each unique TCRbeta CDR3 rearrangement, sequence reads were collapsed and filtered. Productive Simpson clonality was computed per sample as the square root of Simpson's diversity index over productive rearrangements. Not all clones reach the TCRdb copy of this immuneACCESS table, which keeps in-frame sequences only. Checked studies attribute under half of the gap to unresolved V genes and leave the rest unexplained. V, J and clone size were drawn from that table, and D and trimming were deduced from the DNA. The sample data list 360,000 or so clones, and 83% of these were observed just once. The top ten constitute 5% to 6% of the sample.

In the germline V gene, CDR1 corresponds to SQVTM and CDR2 to ANQGSEA. A distance of 13 bases separates the germline ends of V and J, which lose 2 bases and 5 bases respectively. From the cysteine up to the phenylalanine, the CDR3 has a length of 14 residues. Of the read, only the CDR3 DNA is kept; its 42 bases are in frame from base 1. The study at large found these results: The quantity of clinical and demographic metadata differed by source and by participant and was supplied without curation.

Participants in the prospective study were aged roughly 18 to 89 years, lived in 24 United States geographic areas, and enrolled through a virtual design. In the prospective study, participants were assigned to cohorts based on the clinical history participants reported in a screening survey and a study questionnaire. For ImmuneRACE Cohort 3, a participant was defined as recovered based on two consecutive negative NP/OP PCR tests, clearance by a healthcare professional, or resolution of symptoms. Each participant in the prospective study had whole blood, serum and a nasopharyngeal or oropharyngeal swab collected by mobile phlebotomists. Additional blood draws and questionnaires over a roughly two-month period could optionally be provided by prospective study participants. Before DNA extraction, prospective study blood samples were shipped either frozen or at room temperature.

The sample was PBMCs or T cells enriched from blood (not recorded which). This receptor was obtained from a woman between 45 and 65 years old who had recovered from COVID-19. The rearranged segments are TRBV29-1 and TRBJ2-1, with no confident D gene call. The nucleotides read TGCAGCGTTGAATCGCCAGCGTGGAACAATGAGCAGTTCTTC. Its protein reads: CSVESPAWNNEQFF.